These T cell receptor beta chains were read from a single sample in a study of blood T cell repertoires in COVID-19. Sequenced by immunoSEQ multiplex PCR; TCRdb stores in-frame clones only, minus some. The sample lists approximately 240,000 clones, approximately 84% occurring once. The sequencing input was peripheral blood. These receptors originate from a woman aged 30 to 39 who had recovered from COVID-19. Both conserved end residues are part of each CDR3. The D gene is left open where the match is weak. Clone size is stated in some rows and not others, as once, few, many or a class when expanded.

clone_size: .; j_call: TRBJ2-3; v_call: TRBV5-1; d_call: TRBD2; cdr3_nt: TGCGCCAGCAGCCCGCCCGTACTAGCGGGGGGTAGCGCAGATACGCAGTATTTT; cdr3_aa: CASSPPVLAGGSADTQYF
clone_size: .; j_call: TRBJ2-5; v_call: TRBV9; d_call: TRBD2; cdr3_nt: TGTGCCAGCAGCCGCGGGGGTTGGGAGACCCAGTACTTC; cdr3_aa: CASSRGGWETQYF
clone_size: .; j_call: TRBJ2-1; v_call: TRBV6-5; d_call: TRBD2; cdr3_nt: TGTGCCAGCAGTCACCCTAGCGGGGGGGCCCCTGAGCAGTTCTTC; cdr3_aa: CASSHPSGGAPEQFF
clone_size: .; j_call: TRBJ2-7; v_call: TRBV9; d_call: .; cdr3_nt: TGTGCCAGCAGCGTCGTGGGTACGAGGACCTACGAGCAGTACTTC; cdr3_aa: CASSVVGTRTYEQYF
clone_size: .; j_call: TRBJ1-2; v_call: TRBV19; d_call: .; cdr3_nt: TGTGCCAGTAGTATCCAGGGTTGGGCCTATGGCTACACCTTC; cdr3_aa: CASSIQGWAYGYTF
clone_size: few; j_call: TRBJ1-6; v_call: TRBV4-1; d_call: .; cdr3_nt: TGCGCCAGCAGCCAAGATTTAGGGAGTAATTCACCCCTCCACTTT; cdr3_aa: CASSQDLGSNSPLHF
clone_size: .; j_call: TRBJ2-2; v_call: TRBV7-2; d_call: .; cdr3_nt: TGTGCCAGCAGCCCCAAGCGGCCCACCGGGGAGCTGTTTTTT; cdr3_aa: CASSPKRPTGELFF
clone_size: .; j_call: TRBJ1-2; v_call: TRBV6-2/TRBV6-3; d_call: TRBD1; cdr3_nt: TGTGCCAGCAGTTATGCGGACAGGGGTTCCTATGGCTACACCTTC; cdr3_aa: CASSYADRGSYGYTF
clone_size: .; j_call: TRBJ2-7; v_call: TRBV19; d_call: .; cdr3_nt: TGTGCCAGTAGTTTCACCCGGGACATTTATTACGAGCAGTACTTC; cdr3_aa: CASSFTRDIYYEQYF
clone_size: .; j_call: TRBJ1-5; v_call: TRBV7-3; d_call: TRBD1; cdr3_nt: TGTGCCAGCAGCTTAGGGGGACAGGGCCCAAATCAGCCCCAGCATTTT; cdr3_aa: CASSLGGQGPNQPQHF
clone_size: .; j_call: TRBJ2-7; v_call: TRBV7-2; d_call: .; cdr3_nt: TGTGCCAGCAGCTGGGGGGACCTCTACGAGCAGTACTTC; cdr3_aa: CASSWGDLYEQYF
clone_size: .; j_call: TRBJ2-2; v_call: TRBV7-3; d_call: .; cdr3_nt: TGTGCCAGCAGCTTGCGGGGCTCCCCTAACACCGGGGAGCTGTTTTTT; cdr3_aa: CASSLRGSPNTGELFF
clone_size: .; j_call: TRBJ2-1; v_call: TRBV7-2; d_call: TRBD1; cdr3_nt: TGTGCCAGCAGCTACCCCGGGACAGGGGATGAGCAGTTCTTC; cdr3_aa: CASSYPGTGDEQFF
clone_size: .; j_call: TRBJ2-2; v_call: TRBV4-2; d_call: TRBD2; cdr3_nt: TGTGCCAGCAGCCAAGATCTGCGGACTAGGATTCCCGGGGAGCTGTTTTTT; cdr3_aa: CASSQDLRTRIPGELFF
clone_size: .; j_call: TRBJ2-3; v_call: TRBV7-9; d_call: .; cdr3_nt: TGTGCCAGCAGCTCAGCCGGTTCGAGTAGCACAGATACGCAGTATTTT; cdr3_aa: CASSSAGSSSTDTQYF
clone_size: .; j_call: TRBJ2-3; v_call: TRBV7-3; d_call: TRBD2; cdr3_nt: TGTGCCAGCAGCAAGGGACTACGCTTTACCGACACAGATACGCAGTATTTT; cdr3_aa: CASSKGLRFTDTDTQYF
clone_size: .; j_call: TRBJ2-6; v_call: TRBV27; d_call: TRBD1; cdr3_nt: TGTGCCAGCAGTTTATCGACAGGGCTGGGGGCCAACGTCCTGACTTTC; cdr3_aa: CASSLSTGLGANVLTF
clone_size: .; j_call: TRBJ2-2; v_call: TRBV5-1; d_call: TRBD1; cdr3_nt: TGCGCCAGCAGCTACCACAGGGGTGCCCTTTTCACCGGGGAGCTGTTTTTT; cdr3_aa: CASSYHRGALFTGELFF
clone_size: .; j_call: TRBJ2-2; v_call: TRBV18; d_call: .; cdr3_nt: TGTGCCAGCTCACTATTCGGGACATCCCGACGGAACACCGGGGAGCTGTTTTTT; cdr3_aa: CASSLFGTSRRNTGELFF
clone_size: .; j_call: TRBJ1-2; v_call: TRBV18; d_call: .; cdr3_nt: TGTGCCAGCTCAGCGAGGGTAGCTATAGATGGCTACACCTTC; cdr3_aa: CASSARVAIDGYTF
clone_size: .; j_call: TRBJ1-4; v_call: TRBV7-2; d_call: .; cdr3_nt: TGTGCCAGCAGCCGTGGTTCGGTGGAAAAACTGTTTTTT; cdr3_aa: CASSRGSVEKLFF
clone_size: .; j_call: TRBJ2-5; v_call: TRBV18; d_call: .; cdr3_nt: TGTGCCAGCTCACTGACAGATAAAGAGACCCAGTACTTC; cdr3_aa: CASSLTDKETQYF
clone_size: .; j_call: TRBJ2-1; v_call: TRBV19; d_call: TRBD1; cdr3_nt: TGTGCCAGCGCTGCGACAGGGGTGGAGCAGTTCTTC; cdr3_aa: CASAATGVEQFF
clone_size: .; j_call: TRBJ2-7; v_call: TRBV12-5; d_call: TRBD2; cdr3_nt: TGTGCTAGTGGTTTGGGCCCGAGCGGGGGCTACGAGCAGTACTTC; cdr3_aa: CASGLGPSGGYEQYF
clone_size: .; j_call: TRBJ2-5; v_call: TRBV5-4; d_call: .; cdr3_nt: TGTGCCAGCAGCTTCGACAGAGAGACCCAGTACTTC; cdr3_aa: CASSFDRETQYF
clone_size: .; j_call: TRBJ2-2; v_call: TRBV6-5; d_call: TRBD1; cdr3_nt: TGTGCCAGCAGTTATCCCGGACAGGGAAACACCGGGGAGCTGTTTTTT; cdr3_aa: CASSYPGQGNTGELFF
clone_size: .; j_call: TRBJ2-1; v_call: TRBV7-2; d_call: .; cdr3_nt: TGTGCCAGCAGCTTCATAGCGGATAGCTCCTACAATGAGCAGTTCTTC; cdr3_aa: CASSFIADSSYNEQFF
clone_size: .; j_call: TRBJ1-5; v_call: TRBV6-5; d_call: .; cdr3_nt: TGTGCCAGCAGCCCGGCGGGAAATCAGCCCCAGCATTTT; cdr3_aa: CASSPAGNQPQHF
clone_size: .; j_call: TRBJ2-3; v_call: TRBV7-9; d_call: TRBD1; cdr3_nt: TGTGCCAGCAGCCGACAGGGTAGCCCAGATACGCAGTATTTT; cdr3_aa: CASSRQGSPDTQYF
clone_size: once; j_call: TRBJ1-2; v_call: TRBV5-5; d_call: TRBD1; cdr3_nt: TGTGCCAGCAGCCAGGACAGGGTGGCTGGCTACACCTTC; cdr3_aa: CASSQDRVAGYTF
clone_size: .; j_call: TRBJ2-2; v_call: TRBV2; d_call: .; cdr3_nt: TGTGCCAGCAGCCTGAGTTCCGGGGAGCTGTTTTTT; cdr3_aa: CASSLSSGELFF
clone_size: .; j_call: TRBJ1-2; v_call: TRBV7-9; d_call: TRBD1; cdr3_nt: TGTGCCAGCAGCCCCCAAGGGACAGGCCACTATGGCTACACCTTC; cdr3_aa: CASSPQGTGHYGYTF
clone_size: once; j_call: TRBJ2-7; v_call: TRBV27; d_call: TRBD2; cdr3_nt: TGTGCCAGCAGTTCATTCTCGGGGGGCTACGAGCAGTACTTC; cdr3_aa: CASSSFSGGYEQYF
clone_size: .; j_call: TRBJ1-1; v_call: TRBV3-1/TRBV3-2; d_call: .; cdr3_nt: TGTGCCAGCAGCTTATCTTCAACAGGGAGTTCTGAAGCTTTCTTT; cdr3_aa: CASSLSSTGSSEAFF
clone_size: .; j_call: TRBJ2-7; v_call: TRBV6-5; d_call: TRBD1; cdr3_nt: TGTGCCAGCAGTACTGGACAGGGGAGGAACGAGCAGTACTTC; cdr3_aa: CASSTGQGRNEQYF
clone_size: .; j_call: TRBJ2-3; v_call: TRBV2; d_call: .; cdr3_nt: TGTGCCAGCAGTGAAGGGGCTCCCACAGATACGCAGTATTTT; cdr3_aa: CASSEGAPTDTQYF
clone_size: many; j_call: TRBJ2-3; v_call: TRBV7-7; d_call: .; cdr3_nt: TGTGCCAGCAGCTTAGGGACTGGGTTGGATACGCAGTATTTT; cdr3_aa: CASSLGTGLDTQYF
clone_size: .; j_call: TRBJ2-5; v_call: TRBV12-3/TRBV12-4; d_call: .; cdr3_nt: TGTGCCAGCAGGAGACAGGTCCAAGAGACCCAGTACTTC; cdr3_aa: CASRRQVQETQYF
clone_size: .; j_call: TRBJ2-3; v_call: TRBV5-6; d_call: .; cdr3_nt: TGTGCCAGCAGCTTGGACAGGGCAGATACGCAGTATTTT; cdr3_aa: CASSLDRADTQYF
clone_size: .; j_call: TRBJ2-7; v_call: TRBV7-2; d_call: .; cdr3_nt: TGTGCCAGCAGTTCAAATTACGAGCAGTACTTC; cdr3_aa: CASSSNYEQYF
clone_size: .; j_call: TRBJ1-4; v_call: TRBV30; d_call: .; cdr3_nt: TGTGCCTGGAGTGAACAGTGGGAAAAACTGTTTTTT; cdr3_aa: CAWSEQWEKLFF
clone_size: .; j_call: TRBJ1-1; v_call: TRBV25-1; d_call: .; cdr3_nt: TGTGCCAGCAGTGAAGCGGGGGGGCGTAAAACCACTGAAGCTTTCTTT; cdr3_aa: CASSEAGGRKTTEAFF
clone_size: few; j_call: TRBJ1-1; v_call: TRBV9; d_call: .; cdr3_nt: TGTGCCAGCAGCGTAGAGTCAGGCCCGAACACTGAAGCTTTCTTT; cdr3_aa: CASSVESGPNTEAFF
clone_size: .; j_call: TRBJ1-2; v_call: TRBV6-2/TRBV6-3; d_call: TRBD1; cdr3_nt: TGTGCCAGCACCCCAACAGGGGGCGGAGGCTACACCTTC; cdr3_aa: CASTPTGGGGYTF
clone_size: .; j_call: TRBJ2-1; v_call: TRBV2; d_call: .; cdr3_nt: TGTGCCAGCAGTGCAATGACTAGTTTTAATGAGCAGTTCTTC; cdr3_aa: CASSAMTSFNEQFF
clone_size: .; j_call: TRBJ2-5; v_call: TRBV19; d_call: TRBD2; cdr3_nt: TGTGCCAGTAGTGTTGGACTAGCGGGGGAGACCCAGTACTTC; cdr3_aa: CASSVGLAGETQYF
clone_size: .; j_call: TRBJ1-3; v_call: TRBV5-1; d_call: .; cdr3_nt: TGCGCCAGCAGCTTGACCCAAACGAGCTCTGGAAACACCATATATTTT; cdr3_aa: CASSLTQTSSGNTIYF
clone_size: .; j_call: TRBJ2-3; v_call: TRBV5-1; d_call: .; cdr3_nt: TGCGCCAGCAGCTTGGATCCTACTGGACCGAGCGGGGATACGCAGTATTTT; cdr3_aa: CASSLDPTGPSGDTQYF
clone_size: once; j_call: TRBJ2-3; v_call: TRBV5-6; d_call: TRBD1; cdr3_nt: TGTGCCAGCAGCCCCCTAGACAGGGAAGTTGGGTCGCAGTATTTT; cdr3_aa: CASSPLDREVGSQYF
clone_size: .; j_call: TRBJ2-7; v_call: TRBV9; d_call: .; cdr3_nt: TGTGCCAGCGGATCTGAGGCGGGCGAGCAGTACTTC; cdr3_aa: CASGSEAGEQYF
clone_size: .; j_call: TRBJ1-4; v_call: TRBV30; d_call: TRBD1; cdr3_nt: TGTGCCTGGAATTCAGGGGGCGCGTTTGAAAAACTGTTTTTT; cdr3_aa: CAWNSGGAFEKLFF
clone_size: .; j_call: TRBJ1-4; v_call: TRBV27; d_call: .; cdr3_nt: TGTGCCAGCAGTTTAGAAACGGGACTCCTAGAGGGGGAAAAACTGTTTTTT; cdr3_aa: CASSLETGLLEGEKLFF
clone_size: .; j_call: TRBJ1-2; v_call: TRBV6-5; d_call: .; cdr3_nt: TGTGCCAGCAGTTACTCGACTGGGGGCCCTGGCTACACCTTC; cdr3_aa: CASSYSTGGPGYTF
clone_size: .; j_call: TRBJ2-7; v_call: TRBV19; d_call: .; cdr3_nt: TGTGCCAGTAGTATGTCCCGGGGAGATTACGAGCAGTACTTC; cdr3_aa: CASSMSRGDYEQYF
clone_size: once; j_call: TRBJ1-6; v_call: TRBV19; d_call: TRBD1; cdr3_nt: TGTGCCAGTAAGTCGGGGGACAGGGAGGCCCTCCACTTT; cdr3_aa: CASKSGDREALHF
clone_size: .; j_call: TRBJ2-5; v_call: TRBV7-6; d_call: TRBD2; cdr3_nt: TGTGCCAGCAGCTTTGGCGGGGGGTTGTTTGAGACCCAGTACTTC; cdr3_aa: CASSFGGGLFETQYF
clone_size: .; j_call: TRBJ1-2; v_call: TRBV19; d_call: .; cdr3_nt: TGTGCCAGTACAAGGGGCCAGGCCTGGAACTATGGCTACACCTTC; cdr3_aa: CASTRGQAWNYGYTF
clone_size: .; j_call: TRBJ2-7; v_call: TRBV20-1; d_call: TRBD2; cdr3_nt: TGCAGTGCTAGTAGCGGGGGGATTATCGGTGAGCAGTACTTC; cdr3_aa: CSASSGGIIGEQYF